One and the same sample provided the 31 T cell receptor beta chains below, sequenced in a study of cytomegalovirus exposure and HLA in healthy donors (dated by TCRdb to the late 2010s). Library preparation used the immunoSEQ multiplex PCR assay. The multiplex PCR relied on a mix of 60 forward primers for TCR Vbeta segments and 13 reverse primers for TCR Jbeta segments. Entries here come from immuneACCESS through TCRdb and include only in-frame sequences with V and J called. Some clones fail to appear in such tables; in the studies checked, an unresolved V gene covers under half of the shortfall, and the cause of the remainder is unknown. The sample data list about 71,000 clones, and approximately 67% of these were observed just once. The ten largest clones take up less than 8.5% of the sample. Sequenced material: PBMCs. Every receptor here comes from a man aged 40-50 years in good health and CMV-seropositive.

The CDR3 loop is CASSPRQRIDTDTQYF. In DNA, the CDR3 is TGTGCCAGCAGCCCCCGACAGAGGATTGACACAGATACGCAGTATTTT. The chain carries TRBV11-2 and TRBJ2-3, with D possibly being TRBD1 (5 bases). V was clipped by 5 bases and J by 2 bases, with 17 bases between them. The germline CDR1 and CDR2 sequences are SGHAT and FQNNGV. The CDR3 contains 16 residues.

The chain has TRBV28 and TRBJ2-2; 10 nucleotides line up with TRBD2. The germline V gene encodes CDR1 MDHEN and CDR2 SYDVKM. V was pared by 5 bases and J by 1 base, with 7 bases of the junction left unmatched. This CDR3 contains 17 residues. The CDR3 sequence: CASSLLIAGGNTGELFF. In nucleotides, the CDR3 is TGTGCCAGCAGTCTCCTGATAGCGGGAGGGAACACCGGGGAGCTGTTTTTT.

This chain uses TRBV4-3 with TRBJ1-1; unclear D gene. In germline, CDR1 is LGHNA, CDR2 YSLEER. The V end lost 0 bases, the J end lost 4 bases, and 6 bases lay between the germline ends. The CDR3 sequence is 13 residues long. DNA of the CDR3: TGCGCCAGCAGCCAAGATTCCGGCACTGAAGCTTTCTTT. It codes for CASSQDSGTEAFF.

Written as DNA, the CDR3 is TGTGCCAGCAGCTTGGGGGCGGGATACTCCTACGAGCAGTACTTC. Its translation is CASSLGAGYSYEQYF. The chain is built from TRBV5-4 and TRBJ2-7; D may be TRBD2 (6 bases). Trimming removed 0 bases at V and 0 bases at J, with 10 bases between. This CDR3 spans 15 amino acids. Germline CDR1 reads SGHNT; CDR2 reads YYREEE (reference sequence). Looking up the rest from reference TRBV5-4 and TRBJ2-7 gives the full variable domain: ETGVTQSPTHLIKTRGQQVTLRCSSQSGHNTVSWYQQALGQGPQFIFQYYREEENGRGNFPPRFSGLQFPNYSSELNVNALELDDSALYLCASSLGAGYSYEQYFGPGTRLTVT.

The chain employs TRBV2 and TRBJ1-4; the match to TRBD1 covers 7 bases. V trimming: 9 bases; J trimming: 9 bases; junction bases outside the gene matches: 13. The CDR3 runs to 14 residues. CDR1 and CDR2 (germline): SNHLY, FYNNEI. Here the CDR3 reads CASSEGQFRQKLFF. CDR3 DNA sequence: TGTGCCAGTAGCGAGGGACAGTTCCGGCAAAAACTGTTTTTT.

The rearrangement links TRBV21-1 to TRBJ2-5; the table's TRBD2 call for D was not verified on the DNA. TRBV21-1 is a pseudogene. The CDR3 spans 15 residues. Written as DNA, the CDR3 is TGTGCCAGCAACCCCACCGAGGTGGGGGGTAGGGGCCAGTACTTC. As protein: CASNPTEVGGRGQYF.

CDR3 in DNA: TGTGCCAGCAGTTACTCCACCGTGGCAGATAATTCACCCCTCCACTTT. It codes for CASSYSTVADNSPLHF. The chain joins TRBV6-5 to TRBJ1-6; D call uncertain. There are 16 residues in the CDR3. The V gene lost 0 bases and the J gene lost 5 bases, with 11 bases spanning the gap. Germline-derived CDR1 and CDR2 are MNHEY and SVGAGI.

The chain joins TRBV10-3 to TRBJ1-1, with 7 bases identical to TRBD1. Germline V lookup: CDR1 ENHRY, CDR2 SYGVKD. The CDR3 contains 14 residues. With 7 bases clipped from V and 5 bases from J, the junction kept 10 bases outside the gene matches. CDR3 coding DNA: TGTGCCATCAATTCAATTAGGGGGCAGACTGAAGCTTTCTTT. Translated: CAINSIRGQTEAFF.

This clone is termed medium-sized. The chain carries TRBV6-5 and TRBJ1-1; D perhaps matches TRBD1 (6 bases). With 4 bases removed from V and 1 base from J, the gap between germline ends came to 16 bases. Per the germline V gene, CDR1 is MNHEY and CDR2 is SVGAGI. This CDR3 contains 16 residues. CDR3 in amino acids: CASSLRPGQTNTEAFF. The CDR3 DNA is TGTGCCAGCAGTTTGCGGCCTGGACAGACGAACACTGAAGCTTTCTTT.

This CDR3 reads CASSIRTDTYEQYF. The CDR3 DNA is TGTGCCAGTAGTATAAGGACAGATACCTACGAGCAGTACTTC. J is TRBJ2-7 and V is TRBV19; D possibly corresponds to TRBD1 (6 bases). Per germline, CDR1 LNHDA and CDR2 SQIVND (reference sequence). The CDR3 is 14 residues long. The germline V and J ends were trimmed by 2 bases and 2 bases, with 10 bases remaining between them.

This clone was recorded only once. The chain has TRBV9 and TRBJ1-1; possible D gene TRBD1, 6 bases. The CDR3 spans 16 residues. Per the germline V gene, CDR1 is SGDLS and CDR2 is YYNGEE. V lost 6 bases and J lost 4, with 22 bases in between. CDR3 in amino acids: CASNRRGGGGGTEAFF. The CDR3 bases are TGTGCCAGCAATCGAAGGGGGGGCGGCGGGGGCACTGAAGCTTTCTTT. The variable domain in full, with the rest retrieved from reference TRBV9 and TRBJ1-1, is DSGVTQTPKHLITATGQRVTLRCSPRSGDLSVYWYQQSLDQGLQFLIQYYNGEERAKGNILERFSAQQFPDLHSELNLSSLELGDSALYFCASNRRGGGGGTEAFFGQGTRLTVV.

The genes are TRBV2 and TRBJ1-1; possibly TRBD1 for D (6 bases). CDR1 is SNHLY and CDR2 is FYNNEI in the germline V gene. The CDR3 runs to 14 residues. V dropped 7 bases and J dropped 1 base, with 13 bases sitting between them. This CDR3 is CASTLGAGNTEAFF. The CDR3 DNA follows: TGTGCCAGCACCCTGGGGGCTGGGAACACTGAAGCTTTCTTT.

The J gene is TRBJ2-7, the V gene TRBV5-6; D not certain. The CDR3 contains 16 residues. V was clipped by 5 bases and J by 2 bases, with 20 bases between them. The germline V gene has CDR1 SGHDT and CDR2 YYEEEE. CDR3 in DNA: TGTGCCAGCAGTGACTCACCTAGACGGCCTCCCTACGAGCAGTACTTC. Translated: CASSDSPRRPPYEQYF.

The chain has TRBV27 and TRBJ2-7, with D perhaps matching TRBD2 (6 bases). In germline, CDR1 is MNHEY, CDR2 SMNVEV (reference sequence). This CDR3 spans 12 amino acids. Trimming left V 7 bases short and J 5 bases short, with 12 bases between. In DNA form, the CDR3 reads TGTGCCAGCAAGGTCGGGGGTGACGAGCAGTACTTC. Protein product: CASKVGGDEQYF.

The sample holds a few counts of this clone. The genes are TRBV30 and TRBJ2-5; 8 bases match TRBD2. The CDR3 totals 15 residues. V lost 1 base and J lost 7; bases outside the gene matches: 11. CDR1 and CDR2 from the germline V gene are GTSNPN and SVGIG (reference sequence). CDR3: CAWSGIAGRSGTQYF. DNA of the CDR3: TGTGCCTGGAGTGGGATAGCGGGGAGGTCAGGGACCCAGTACTTC.

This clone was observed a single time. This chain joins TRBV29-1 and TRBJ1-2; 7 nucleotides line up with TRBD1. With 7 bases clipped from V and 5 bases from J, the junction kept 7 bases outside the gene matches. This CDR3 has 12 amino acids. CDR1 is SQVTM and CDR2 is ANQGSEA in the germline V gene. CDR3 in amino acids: CSATTGVYGYTF. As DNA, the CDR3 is TGCAGCGCTACAACAGGGGTTTATGGCTACACCTTC.

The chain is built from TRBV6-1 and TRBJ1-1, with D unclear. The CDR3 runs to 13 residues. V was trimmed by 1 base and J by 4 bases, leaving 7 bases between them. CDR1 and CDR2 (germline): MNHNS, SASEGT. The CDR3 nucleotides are TGTGCCAGCAGTGAAGGGCGGGGCACTGAAGCTTTCTTT. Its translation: CASSEGRGTEAFF.

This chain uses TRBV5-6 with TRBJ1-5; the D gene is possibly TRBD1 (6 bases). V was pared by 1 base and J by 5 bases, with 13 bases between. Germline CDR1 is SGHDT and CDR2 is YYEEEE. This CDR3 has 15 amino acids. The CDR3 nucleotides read TGTGCCAGCAGCTTGAACCACAGGGCCCATCAGCCCCAGCATTTT. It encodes CASSLNHRAHQPQHF.

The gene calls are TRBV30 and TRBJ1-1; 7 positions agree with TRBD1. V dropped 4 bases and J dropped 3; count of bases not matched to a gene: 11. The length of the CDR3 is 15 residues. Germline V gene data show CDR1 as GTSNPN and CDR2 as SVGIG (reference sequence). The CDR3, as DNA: TGTGCCTGGAACAATAGAGGCAGGGGGGACACTGAAGCTTTCTTT. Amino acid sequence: CAWNNRGRGDTEAFF.

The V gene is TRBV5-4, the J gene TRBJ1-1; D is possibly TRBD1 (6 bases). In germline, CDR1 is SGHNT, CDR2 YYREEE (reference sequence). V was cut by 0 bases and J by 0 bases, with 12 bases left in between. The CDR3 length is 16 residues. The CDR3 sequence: CASSLDPGQLNTEAFF. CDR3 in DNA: TGTGCCAGCAGCTTGGATCCCGGACAGTTGAACACTGAAGCTTTCTTT. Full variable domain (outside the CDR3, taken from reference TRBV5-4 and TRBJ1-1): ETGVTQSPTHLIKTRGQQVTLRCSSQSGHNTVSWYQQALGQGPQFIFQYYREEENGRGNFPPRFSGLQFPNYSSELNVNALELDDSALYLCASSLDPGQLNTEAFFGQGTRLTVV.

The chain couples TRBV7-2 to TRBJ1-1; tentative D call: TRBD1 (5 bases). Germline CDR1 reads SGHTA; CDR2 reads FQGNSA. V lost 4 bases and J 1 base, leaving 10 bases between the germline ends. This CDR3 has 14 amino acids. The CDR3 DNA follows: TGTGCCAGCAGCTCCGACAGCCCGAACACTGAAGCTTTCTTT. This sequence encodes CASSSDSPNTEAFF.

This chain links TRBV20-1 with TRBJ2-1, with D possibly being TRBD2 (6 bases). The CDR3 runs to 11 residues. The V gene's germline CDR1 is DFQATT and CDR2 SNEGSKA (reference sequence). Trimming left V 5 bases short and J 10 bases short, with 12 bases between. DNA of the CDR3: TGCAGTGCTCGACTAGAGAGCGAGCAGTTCTTC. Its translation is CSARLESEQFF.

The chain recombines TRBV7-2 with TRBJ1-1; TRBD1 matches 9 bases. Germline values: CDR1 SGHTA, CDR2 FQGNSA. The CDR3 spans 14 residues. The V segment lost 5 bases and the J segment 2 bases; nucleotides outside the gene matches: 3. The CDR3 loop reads CASSRGQGNTEAFF. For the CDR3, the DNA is TGTGCCAGCAGCCGGGGACAGGGAAACACTGAAGCTTTCTTT.

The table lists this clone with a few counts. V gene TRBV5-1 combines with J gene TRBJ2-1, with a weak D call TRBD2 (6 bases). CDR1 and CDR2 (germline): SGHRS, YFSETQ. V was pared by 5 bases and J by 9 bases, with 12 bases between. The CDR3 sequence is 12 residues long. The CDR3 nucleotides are TGCGCCAGCAGGTGGTCCGGGAGTGAGCAGTTCTTC. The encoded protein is CASRWSGSEQFF.

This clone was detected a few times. The CDR3 DNA reads as TGTGCCAGCAGTGGTATGGGGGCGCATGAAAAACTGTTTTTT. It yields the protein CASSGMGAHEKLFF. This chain links TRBV2 with TRBJ1-4; D might be TRBD1 (6 bases). Trimming cost V 4 bases and J 6 bases, with 12 bases left between them. The length of the CDR3 is 14 residues. Germline V gene sequence: CDR1 SNHLY, CDR2 FYNNEI.

CDR3 protein: CASRPGQGLFGGYTF. The CDR3 bases are TGTGCCAGCAGACCGGGACAGGGTTTGTTCGGCGGCTACACCTTC. J is TRBJ1-2 and V is TRBV28; 9 nucleotides match TRBD1. Looked up from germline, CDR1 is MDHEN and CDR2 is SYDVKM. The V and J ends lost 6 bases and 8 bases, in that order; junction bases with no gene match: 13. The CDR3 spans 15 residues.

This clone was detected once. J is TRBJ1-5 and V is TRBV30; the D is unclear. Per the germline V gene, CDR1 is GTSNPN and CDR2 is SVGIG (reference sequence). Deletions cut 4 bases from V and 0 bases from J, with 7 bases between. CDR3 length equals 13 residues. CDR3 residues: CAWKAGSNQPQHF. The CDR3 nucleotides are TGTGCCTGGAAGGCGGGTAGCAATCAGCCCCAGCATTTT.

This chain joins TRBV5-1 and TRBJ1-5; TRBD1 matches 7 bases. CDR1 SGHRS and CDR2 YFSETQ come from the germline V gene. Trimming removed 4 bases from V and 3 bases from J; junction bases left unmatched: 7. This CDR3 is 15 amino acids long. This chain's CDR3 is CASSLGGQINQPQHF. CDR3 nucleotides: TGCGCCAGCAGCCTTGGGGGACAGATCAATCAGCCCCAGCATTTT.

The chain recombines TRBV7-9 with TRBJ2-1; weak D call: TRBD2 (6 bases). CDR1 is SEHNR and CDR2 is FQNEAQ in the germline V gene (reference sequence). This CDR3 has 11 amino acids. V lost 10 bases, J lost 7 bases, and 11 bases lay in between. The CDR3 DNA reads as TGTGCCACCGGGACTCTTAATGAGCAGTTCTTC. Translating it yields CATGTLNEQFF.

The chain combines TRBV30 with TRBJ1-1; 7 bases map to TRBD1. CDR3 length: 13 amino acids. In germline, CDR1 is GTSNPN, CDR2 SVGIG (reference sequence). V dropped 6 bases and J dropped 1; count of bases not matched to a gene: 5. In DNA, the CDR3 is TGTGCCTGCGGGACAGTAGAGAACACTGAAGCTTTCTTT. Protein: CACGTVENTEAFF.

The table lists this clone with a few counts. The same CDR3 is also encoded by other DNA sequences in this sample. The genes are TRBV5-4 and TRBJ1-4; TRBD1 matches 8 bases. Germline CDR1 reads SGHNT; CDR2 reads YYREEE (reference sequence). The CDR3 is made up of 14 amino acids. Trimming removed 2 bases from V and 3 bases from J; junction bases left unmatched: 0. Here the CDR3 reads CASSLQGANEKLFF. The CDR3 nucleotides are TGTGCCAGCAGCTTACAGGGGGCTAATGAAAAACTGTTTTTT.